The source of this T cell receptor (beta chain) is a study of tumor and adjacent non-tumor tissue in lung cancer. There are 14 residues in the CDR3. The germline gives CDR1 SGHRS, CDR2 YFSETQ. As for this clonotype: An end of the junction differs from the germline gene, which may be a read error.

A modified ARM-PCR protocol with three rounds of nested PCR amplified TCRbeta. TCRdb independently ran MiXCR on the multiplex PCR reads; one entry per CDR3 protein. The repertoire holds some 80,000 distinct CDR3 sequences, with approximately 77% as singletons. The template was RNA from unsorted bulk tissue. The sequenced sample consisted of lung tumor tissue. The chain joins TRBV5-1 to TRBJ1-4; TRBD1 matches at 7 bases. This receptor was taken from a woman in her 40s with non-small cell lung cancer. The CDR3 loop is CASSLAGTDEKLFF. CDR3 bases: TGCGCCAGTAGCTTGGCGGGGACAGACGAAAAACTGTTTTTT.